The source of this TCR beta chain is a study of T cells in Graves' hyperthyroidism and ophthalmopathy. Germline CDR1 is SNHLY and CDR2 is FYNNEI. CDR3 length equals 14 residues. Deletions cut 3 bases from V and 6 bases from J, with 12 bases between. This clonotype was observed at least ten times. From RNA transcripts, TCR beta CDR3 regions were amplified. HTBI primers were employed in a first-round RT-PCR of the TCR CDR3. In TCRdb, the multiplex PCR reads were re-called with MiXCR into one record per CDR3 protein. The sample contains 400,000 to 500,000 distinct CDR3 sequences, roughly an eighth of which appear only once.

The rearrangement links TRBV2 to TRBJ1-5; D ambiguous. The specimen was blood. The sequence was collected from a woman between 18 and 29 years old with Graves' hyperthyroidism. The CDR3 DNA reads TGTGCCAGCAGTGATACGGGATTCTTTCAGCCCCAGCATTTT. This codes for CASSDTGFFQPQHF.